The present T cell receptor beta chain was sequenced within a study of blood T cells in healthy people across ages. Study outcomes and limitations: Unsorted PBMC material precluded a definitive naive versus antigen-experienced comparison.

Per-sample PBMC isolation yielded at least 6.5 million cells. This clonotype was detected a few times. Antigen: not known. Alongside a J-beta primer mix, a sample-barcoded 5' primer served in a second PCR lasting about 6 to 11 cycles. TCRdb itself ran the 5' RACE reads through MiXCR, one entry per CDR3 protein. The table shows 750,000 to 950,000 distinct CDR3 sequences, with about a quarter occurring only once. The same data also contributed to another study, on T cells of mothers and their children. That source adds: Each child gave about 3 million TCR beta CDR3 reads (each mother, over 9.5 million). Slightly higher overlap, not significant, was seen in related mother-child pairs than in unrelated pairs.

The clonotype originates from a boy aged 5 to 17 in good health. The sample consisted of blood.

The CDR3 nucleotides are TGTGCCAGCAGTGAACAAGGGAGCGGCAATCAGCCCCAGCATTTT. As protein: CASSEQGSGNQPQHF. The chain employs TRBV2 and TRBJ1-5; D remains ambiguous. The CDR3 runs 15 residues. The V gene's germline CDR1 is SNHLY and CDR2 FYNNEI. V dropped 2 bases and J dropped 2 bases, with 10 bases sitting between them.